The rows below give T cell receptor beta chains drawn from one sample of a study of T cell responses to AZD1222 COVID-19 vaccine. Profiling relied on immunoSEQ multiplex PCR, and the TCRdb table lists in-frame clones only, not all of them. Seen here are roughly 100,000 clones, approximately 88% observed once, and the top ten hold 8% to 9%. The sample was peripheral blood, taken on day 0 of AZD1222 vaccination. Receptors were obtained from an adult in good health. Each CDR3 is given with its conserved first and last residue. A D gene is named only where the DNA matches it firmly. Only part of the rows carry a size: once, few, many, or a class if the clone is expanded.

j_gene: TRBJ1-4
d_gene: NA
v_gene: TRBV7-2
abundance: NA
CDR3nt: TGTGCCAGCAGCTTATTCGGGGGGGCAACTAATGAAAAACTGTTTTTT
CDR3aa: CASSLFGGATNEKLFF

j_gene: TRBJ1-2
d_gene: NA
v_gene: TRBV7-2
abundance: NA
CDR3nt: TGTGCCAGCAGCAGATCCTCCATACGGACACAACATGGCTACACCTTC
CDR3aa: CASSRSSIRTQHGYTF

j_gene: TRBJ1-1
d_gene: NA
v_gene: TRBV5-1
abundance: NA
CDR3nt: TGCGCCAGCAGCTTGGCCCCGGGGACGAACACTGAAGCTTTCTTT
CDR3aa: CASSLAPGTNTEAFF

j_gene: TRBJ1-2
d_gene: NA
v_gene: TRBV29-1
abundance: NA
CDR3nt: TGCAGCGGCCGACACCCAACCGGGAATGGCTACACCTTC
CDR3aa: CSGRHPTGNGYTF

j_gene: TRBJ1-1
d_gene: NA
v_gene: TRBV15
abundance: NA
CDR3nt: TGTGCCACCAGCAGCGGGTACACTGAAGCTTTCTTT
CDR3aa: CATSSGYTEAFF

j_gene: TRBJ2-7
d_gene: TRBD1
v_gene: TRBV10-3
abundance: NA
CDR3nt: TGTGCCATCGCAGGGGGTTACTCCTACGAGCAGTACTTC
CDR3aa: CAIAGGYSYEQYF

j_gene: TRBJ1-5
d_gene: TRBD1
v_gene: TRBV6-6
abundance: once
CDR3nt: TGTGCCAGCAAGCCCCCGGGACAGGGGAGCAATCAGCCCCAGCATTTT
CDR3aa: CASKPPGQGSNQPQHF

j_gene: TRBJ2-7
d_gene: NA
v_gene: TRBV14
abundance: NA
CDR3nt: TGTGCCAGCAGCCCCCCACCCGGACGGCCGATTTACGAGCAGTACTTC
CDR3aa: CASSPPPGRPIYEQYF

j_gene: TRBJ1-2
d_gene: TRBD1
v_gene: TRBV18
abundance: NA
CDR3nt: TGTGCCAGCTCACCACGACGGGACAGGGGTCTCTATGGCTACACCTTC
CDR3aa: CASSPRRDRGLYGYTF

j_gene: TRBJ1-2
d_gene: NA
v_gene: TRBV5-5
abundance: NA
CDR3nt: TGTGCCAGCAGCTTGGTTTCCGAGAACTATGGCTACACCTTC
CDR3aa: CASSLVSENYGYTF

j_gene: TRBJ2-3
d_gene: TRBD2
v_gene: TRBV5-1
abundance: NA
CDR3nt: TGCGCCAGCAGCTTGTTGCCAGCTCCCCTAGCGGGGGGGGATACGCAGTATTTT
CDR3aa: CASSLLPAPLAGGDTQYF

j_gene: TRBJ2-1
d_gene: NA
v_gene: TRBV10-3
abundance: NA
CDR3nt: TGTGCCATCAGTAACCTAAGTCCTGAGCAGTTCTTC
CDR3aa: CAISNLSPEQFF

j_gene: TRBJ1-4
d_gene: NA
v_gene: TRBV21-1
abundance: few
CDR3nt: TGTGCCAGCAGCGAAATCACGGGACAGGTCGAAGAAAAACTGTTTTTT
CDR3aa: CASSEITGQVEEKLFF

j_gene: TRBJ1-1
d_gene: TRBD1
v_gene: TRBV18
abundance: NA
CDR3nt: TGTGCCAGCTCATCACAACAGGGGCGGAGCACTGAAGCTTTCTTT
CDR3aa: CASSSQQGRSTEAFF

j_gene: TRBJ2-1
d_gene: TRBD2
v_gene: TRBV5-1
abundance: NA
CDR3nt: TGCGCCAGCAGTTCGAGCGCGGGCGGGGGGGCCCATGAGCAGTTCTTC
CDR3aa: CASSSSAGGGAHEQFF

j_gene: TRBJ2-1
d_gene: TRBD2
v_gene: TRBV27
abundance: NA
CDR3nt: TGTGCCAGCAGTCTCAAAATGGGACTAGCGGGGGGTGAGCAGTTCTTC
CDR3aa: CASSLKMGLAGGEQFF

j_gene: TRBJ2-2
d_gene: TRBD2
v_gene: TRBV7-2
abundance: once
CDR3nt: TGTGCCAGCAGCTTAGGTACTAGCGGGAGCACCGGGGAGCTGTTTTTT
CDR3aa: CASSLGTSGSTGELFF

j_gene: TRBJ1-5
d_gene: NA
v_gene: TRBV28
abundance: NA
CDR3nt: TGTGCCTGTTCACAAACGGGGGTTGCGGGAGGGAGCAATCAGCCCCAGCATTTT
CDR3aa: CACSQTGVAGGSNQPQHF

j_gene: TRBJ1-5
d_gene: NA
v_gene: TRBV7-9
abundance: NA
CDR3nt: TGTGCCAGCAGCTTAGAGGGGGGCGGTCAGCCCCAGCATTTT
CDR3aa: CASSLEGGGQPQHF

j_gene: TRBJ2-3
d_gene: TRBD2
v_gene: TRBV28
abundance: NA
CDR3nt: TGTGCCAGCAGTAGGCCGGATGGACGGGAGGTCTATACGCAGTATTTT
CDR3aa: CASSRPDGREVYTQYF

j_gene: TRBJ2-7
d_gene: NA
v_gene: TRBV6-1
abundance: NA
CDR3nt: TGTGCCAGCAGTGAAGTATCGTGGGGGGCCAGCTCCTACGAGCAGTACTTC
CDR3aa: CASSEVSWGASSYEQYF

j_gene: TRBJ1-1
d_gene: TRBD1
v_gene: TRBV3-1/TRBV3-2
abundance: NA
CDR3nt: TGTGCCAGCAGCCAGTCGGGACAGGGGTCATACACTGAAGCTTTCTTT
CDR3aa: CASSQSGQGSYTEAFF

j_gene: TRBJ2-1
d_gene: NA
v_gene: TRBV9
abundance: NA
CDR3nt: TGTGCCAGCAGCGGGACCCAGACTCGTTCCTACAATGAGCAGTTCTTC
CDR3aa: CASSGTQTRSYNEQFF

j_gene: TRBJ2-5
d_gene: NA
v_gene: TRBV6-2/TRBV6-3
abundance: NA
CDR3nt: TGTGCCAGCAGTTACCTCGGCCTGCAAGAGACCCAGTACTTC
CDR3aa: CASSYLGLQETQYF

j_gene: TRBJ1-2
d_gene: NA
v_gene: TRBV19
abundance: NA
CDR3nt: TGTGCCAGTAGTCCAGCCCCGGGAAGTAACTATGGCTACACCTTC
CDR3aa: CASSPAPGSNYGYTF

j_gene: TRBJ1-3
d_gene: NA
v_gene: TRBV29-1
abundance: NA
CDR3nt: TGCAGCGCTAGACACCCCTCTGGAAACACCATATATTTT
CDR3aa: CSARHPSGNTIYF

j_gene: TRBJ1-6
d_gene: NA
v_gene: TRBV6-5
abundance: NA
CDR3nt: TGTGCCAGCAGTTACAGTAGACAACTCTATAATTCACCCCTCCACTTT
CDR3aa: CASSYSRQLYNSPLHF

j_gene: TRBJ1-4
d_gene: NA
v_gene: TRBV6-2/TRBV6-3
abundance: NA
CDR3nt: TGTGCCAGCAGTTACGTAGGAACCCGAAATGAAAAACTGTTTTTT
CDR3aa: CASSYVGTRNEKLFF

j_gene: TRBJ2-1
d_gene: NA
v_gene: TRBV11-3
abundance: NA
CDR3nt: TGTGCCAGCAGCTTAGGGGAGGCTAGCGCCCTGTTCGATGAGCAGTTCTTC
CDR3aa: CASSLGEASALFDEQFF

j_gene: TRBJ1-4
d_gene: NA
v_gene: TRBV6-5
abundance: NA
CDR3nt: TGTGCCAGCAGGGACGACGGCCACGAAAAACTGTTTTTT
CDR3aa: CASRDDGHEKLFF

j_gene: TRBJ1-1
d_gene: NA
v_gene: TRBV4-2
abundance: NA
CDR3nt: TGTGCCAGCAGCCAGGTGGGACGGCCACTTATCTTT
CDR3aa: CASSQVGRPLIF

j_gene: TRBJ1-2
d_gene: TRBD1
v_gene: TRBV7-9
abundance: NA
CDR3nt: TGTGCCAGCAGCTTAGGGACAGGGGCAAATGGCTACACCTTC
CDR3aa: CASSLGTGANGYTF

j_gene: TRBJ1-2
d_gene: NA
v_gene: TRBV15
abundance: NA
CDR3nt: TGTGCCACCAGCAGAGATAGGGACCGCAACTATGGCTACACCTTC
CDR3aa: CATSRDRDRNYGYTF

j_gene: TRBJ1-1
d_gene: NA
v_gene: TRBV2
abundance: NA
CDR3nt: TGTGCTGTCACCGTGGGCGCTGAAGCTTTCTTT
CDR3aa: CAVTVGAEAFF

j_gene: TRBJ1-3
d_gene: NA
v_gene: TRBV27
abundance: NA
CDR3nt: TGTGCCAGCAGTCTACAGGGTGGAAACACCATATATTTT
CDR3aa: CASSLQGGNTIYF

j_gene: TRBJ1-1
d_gene: NA
v_gene: TRBV29-1
abundance: NA
CDR3nt: TGCAGCGTTCACGGGAGCACTGAAGCTTTCTTT
CDR3aa: CSVHGSTEAFF

j_gene: TRBJ1-5
d_gene: NA
v_gene: TRBV6-2/TRBV6-3
abundance: NA
CDR3nt: TGTGCCAGCAGTTACGCGGGGCATCAGCCCCAGCATTTT
CDR3aa: CASSYAGHQPQHF

j_gene: TRBJ1-1
d_gene: TRBD1
v_gene: TRBV6-5
abundance: NA
CDR3nt: TGTGCCAGCAGTACTACGACAGGGGGATACACTGAAGCTTTCTTT
CDR3aa: CASSTTTGGYTEAFF

j_gene: TRBJ2-5
d_gene: NA
v_gene: TRBV3-1/TRBV3-2
abundance: NA
CDR3nt: TGTGCCAGCAGCCAAGCTCGAGAGACCCAGTACTTC
CDR3aa: CASSQARETQYF

j_gene: TRBJ1-1
d_gene: NA
v_gene: TRBV7-9
abundance: NA
CDR3nt: TGTGCCAGCCTCTTTGGGGGTGGGAAAGGAGCTTTCTTT
CDR3aa: CASLFGGGKGAFF

j_gene: TRBJ2-1
d_gene: TRBD1
v_gene: TRBV7-2
abundance: NA
CDR3nt: TGTGCCAGCAGCTTAGGGTTGGGGACAGGGCTCTCCTACAATGAGCAGTTCTTC
CDR3aa: CASSLGLGTGLSYNEQFF

j_gene: TRBJ1-2
d_gene: NA
v_gene: TRBV5-1
abundance: once
CDR3nt: TGCGCCAGCAATACTCAGGATGGGCTTGGCTACACCTTC
CDR3aa: CASNTQDGLGYTF

j_gene: TRBJ2-5
d_gene: NA
v_gene: TRBV7-9
abundance: NA
CDR3nt: TGTGCGGTGCTAGGCGGGCGATTCCAAGAGACCCAGTACTTC
CDR3aa: CAVLGGRFQETQYF

j_gene: TRBJ1-2
d_gene: NA
v_gene: TRBV28
abundance: NA
CDR3nt: TGTGCCAGCAGTTGTGAAAGGGCAGAAATATATGGCTACACCTTC
CDR3aa: CASSCERAEIYGYTF

j_gene: TRBJ1-4
d_gene: NA
v_gene: TRBV5-1
abundance: NA
CDR3nt: TGCGCCAGCAGCTTCGTTTCAACTAATGAAAAACTGTTTTTT
CDR3aa: CASSFVSTNEKLFF

j_gene: TRBJ2-2
d_gene: TRBD1
v_gene: TRBV13
abundance: NA
CDR3nt: TGTGCCAGCAGCTTAGGCCGGGACAGGGGGCGATTGACCGGGGAGCTGTTTTTT
CDR3aa: CASSLGRDRGRLTGELFF

j_gene: TRBJ2-3
d_gene: TRBD2
v_gene: TRBV11-3
abundance: NA
CDR3nt: TGTGCCAGCAGTGTAGCGGGAGCATCTGATACGCAGTATTTT
CDR3aa: CASSVAGASDTQYF

j_gene: TRBJ1-1
d_gene: TRBD1
v_gene: TRBV6-2/TRBV6-3
abundance: NA
CDR3nt: TGTGCCAGCAGTATGAGACAGGGGACTGAAGCTTTCTTT
CDR3aa: CASSMRQGTEAFF

j_gene: TRBJ2-1
d_gene: NA
v_gene: TRBV19
abundance: NA
CDR3nt: TGTGCCAGTAGTATCGGCCCCGCTCGACTTGAGCAGTTCTTC
CDR3aa: CASSIGPARLEQFF

j_gene: TRBJ1-2
d_gene: NA
v_gene: TRBV27
abundance: NA
CDR3nt: TGTGCCAGCAGTCTAGGGGGACTATATGGCTACACCTTC
CDR3aa: CASSLGGLYGYTF

j_gene: TRBJ1-6
d_gene: NA
v_gene: TRBV28
abundance: NA
CDR3nt: TGTGCCAGCAGTTCCGGGGGCGGGGGTTCACCCCTCCACTTT
CDR3aa: CASSSGGGGSPLHF

j_gene: TRBJ1-2
d_gene: NA
v_gene: TRBV4-3
abundance: NA
CDR3nt: TGCGCCAGCAGCCAAGATCGACAGGTATACTATGGCTACACCTTC
CDR3aa: CASSQDRQVYYGYTF

j_gene: TRBJ1-5
d_gene: NA
v_gene: TRBV2
abundance: NA
CDR3nt: TGTGCCAGCAGTGAATGGGACAAGGGAAATCAGCCCCAGCATTTT
CDR3aa: CASSEWDKGNQPQHF

j_gene: TRBJ2-2
d_gene: NA
v_gene: TRBV3-1/TRBV3-2
abundance: few
CDR3nt: TGTGCCAGCATTCGTGGGAGGGAGCTGTTTTTT
CDR3aa: CASIRGRELFF